The rows below give T cell receptor beta chains drawn from one sample of a study of shared clonotypes between healthy human individuals. TCRdb keeps only in-frame clones here, not all; method: immunoSEQ multiplex PCR. The sample records 640,000 or so clones, 55% to 75% being singletons. The specimen was memory CD4+ T cells sorted from blood. These receptors all stem from a woman in her 30s in good health. Each CDR3 is given with its conserved first and last residue. A D gene is named only where the DNA matches it firmly. Clone size is given for some rows only: seen once, a few or many times, or a class if the clone is expanded.

TGTGCCAGCAGTGAGGCAGGCACAGATACGCAGTATTTT | CASSEAGTDTQYF | . | TRBJ2-3 | TRBV6-1 | .
TGTGCCAGCAGTTTAGTAGTTCCCGGGCGGAGCTCTGGGGCCAACGTCCTGACTTTC | CASSLVVPGRSSGANVLTF | once | TRBJ2-6 | TRBV27 | .
TGTGCCAGTAGTATAGCCGGGACCAAACAAGAGACCCAGTACTTC | CASSIAGTKQETQYF | . | TRBJ2-5 | TRBV19 | .
TGTGCCAGCAGTTATATCCCTGGGGGATATCGAACTGAAGCTTTCTTT | CASSYIPGGYRTEAFF | . | TRBJ1-1 | TRBV28 | .
TGTGCCAGCAGCCCCCATTCGACAGGGTGTTTTAGTCAGCCCCAGCATTTT | CASSPHSTGCFSQPQHF | . | TRBJ1-5 | TRBV21-1 | .
TGTGCCAGCAGCTCATACACTGAAGCTTTCTTT | CASSSYTEAFF | . | TRBJ1-1 | TRBV5-6 | .
TGTGCCAGCGCACAAAACCCCCTAGCGGGAGGGAATGAGCAGTTCTTC | CASAQNPLAGGNEQFF | . | TRBJ2-1 | TRBV11-3 | TRBD2
TGTGCCAGCAGTTTAAACCGAGTCACAGGGGGCAGGAGGCCCCAGCATTTT | CASSLNRVTGGRRPQHF | . | TRBJ1-5 | TRBV28 | TRBD1
TGTGCTACAGCACGGCCGGGCCGTGGCTTAGAGCAGTACTTC | CATARPGRGLEQYF | . | TRBJ2-7 | TRBV6-1 | .
TGCGCCAGCAGCACACTAGCGGGATCCTACAATGAGCAGTTCTTC | CASSTLAGSYNEQFF | . | TRBJ2-1 | TRBV4-1 | TRBD2
TGTGCCAGCTCACCCCGGGACAGGGGAGGAAATGGCTACACCTTC | CASSPRDRGGNGYTF | . | TRBJ1-2 | TRBV18 | TRBD1
TGTGCCAGTAGCACTACTGAGAACACTGAAGCTTTCTTT | CASSTTENTEAFF | . | TRBJ1-1 | TRBV19 | .
TGTGCCGTGTCGGGCGGGTTGGAGACCCAGTACTTC | CAVSGGLETQYF | . | TRBJ2-5 | TRBV11-2 | .
TGTGCCAGCAGTGATACCCAGGGCAGTGGCTACACCTTC | CASSDTQGSGYTF | . | TRBJ1-2 | TRBV6-1 | .
TGTGCCAGCAGCGTAGTAGCCCAGAGCAACATTCAGTACTTC | CASSVVAQSNIQYF | . | TRBJ2-4 | TRBV9 | .
TGTGCCAGCAGTCCTGGTGAACTGGGCGGCCAGCCCCAGCATTTT | CASSPGELGGQPQHF | many | TRBJ1-5 | TRBV28 | .
TGTGCCAGTAAACAGGTTGACTACAATGAGCAGTTCTTC | CASKQVDYNEQFF | . | TRBJ2-1 | TRBV19 | .